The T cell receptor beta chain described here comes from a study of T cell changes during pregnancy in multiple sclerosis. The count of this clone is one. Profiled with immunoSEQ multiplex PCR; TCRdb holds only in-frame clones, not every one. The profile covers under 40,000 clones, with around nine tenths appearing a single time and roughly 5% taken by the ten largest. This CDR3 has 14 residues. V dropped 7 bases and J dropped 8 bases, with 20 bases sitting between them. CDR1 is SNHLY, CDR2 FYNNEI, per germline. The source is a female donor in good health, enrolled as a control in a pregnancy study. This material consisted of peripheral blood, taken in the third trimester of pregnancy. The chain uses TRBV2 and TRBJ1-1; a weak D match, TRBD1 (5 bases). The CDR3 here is CASTEGIRTGEAFF. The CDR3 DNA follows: TGTGCCAGCACCGAAGGGATTCGAACAGGAGAAGCTTTCTTT.